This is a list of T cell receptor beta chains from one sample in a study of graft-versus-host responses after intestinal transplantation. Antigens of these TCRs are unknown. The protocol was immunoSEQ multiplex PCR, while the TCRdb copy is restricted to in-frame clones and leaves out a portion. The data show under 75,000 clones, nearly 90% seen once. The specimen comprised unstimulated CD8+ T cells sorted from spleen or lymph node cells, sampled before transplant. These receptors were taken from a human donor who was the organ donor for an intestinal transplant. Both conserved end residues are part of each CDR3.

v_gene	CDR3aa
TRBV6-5	CASSYGLELFF
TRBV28	CASRGGYNSPLHF
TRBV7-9	CASSSGQHTGELFF
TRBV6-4	CASGIAGGTTDTQYF
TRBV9	CASSVVGVGTGRNTDTQYF
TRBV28	CASSFRSSGNTIYF
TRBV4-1	CASSHSPGTSTGELFF
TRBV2	CASLGNTIYF
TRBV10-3	CAISGGADRGLNEQFF
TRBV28	CASSPPQAQETQYF
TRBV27	CASSYTGSSGNTIYF
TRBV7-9	CASSREGAEAFF
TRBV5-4	CASSRGAAGYTF
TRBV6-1	CASSDGTGADTQYF
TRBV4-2	CASSQGDRVVETQYF
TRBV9	CASSVEGDMQTEAFF
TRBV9	CASSVGTGNQPQHF
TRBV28	CASSLGDGGSTDTQYF
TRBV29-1	CSLSKHSGGVYNEQFF
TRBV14	CASSPLAGGYNEQFF
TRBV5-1	CASSLRVPVTGSGNTIYF
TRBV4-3	CASSRLSGGEGNTEAFF
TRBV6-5	CASSYSGDNTEAFF
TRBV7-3	CASSLKFGGGTQYF
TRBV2	CASSTTREGSRRLRGELFF
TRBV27	CASSPIYREMNTEAFF
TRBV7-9	CASTNPGTGDVLFF
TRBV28	CASSLRPTGANSPLHF
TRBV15	CATSRGDRVQEKLFF
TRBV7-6	CASSLTSGGVGTDTQYF
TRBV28	CASSFAGGDLEKLFF
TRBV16	CASSQTGTGFYGYTF
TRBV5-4	CASSYLGQKTNEKLFF
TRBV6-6	CASSWTGKNNEQFF
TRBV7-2	CASSLIGGTEPQHF
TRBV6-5	CASSYAAGTNYGYTF
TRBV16	CASSQSELAGGHLEQFF
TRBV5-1	CASSLAFTSFPSNLDNTQYF
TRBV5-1	CASSFPTNTGPGELFF
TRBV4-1	CASSDGGVNEQFF
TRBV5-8	CASSLGRQVNQPQHF
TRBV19	CASSITQIYGYTF
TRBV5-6	CASSLLRDRFSGNTIYF
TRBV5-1	CASSPGQGNEQFF
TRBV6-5	CASWGGRTEAFF
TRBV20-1	CSAREVYGYTF